A single sample gave rise to the 23 T cell receptor beta chains below, sequenced in a study of blood T cell repertoires in COVID-19. Using immunoSEQ multiplex PCR, the repertoire was profiled, and TCRdb retains in-frame clones only, with some absent. In the table there are around 140,000 clones, about three quarters of which are singletons. The sequenced sample was PBMCs or T cells enriched from blood (not recorded which). All receptors derive from a woman between 45 and 60 years old who had recovered from COVID-19.

The J gene is TRBJ1-6, the V gene TRBV5-1, with D possibly matching TRBD1 (5 bases). The CDR3 is made up of 14 amino acids. Germline CDR1 reads SGHRS; CDR2 reads YFSETQ. V lost 4 bases and J lost 8, with 13 bases in between. CDR3 region: CASSLGELDSPLHF. CDR3 coding DNA: TGCGCCAGCAGCCTAGGGGAATTGGATTCACCCCTCCACTTT.

This sequence joins TRBV5-1 and TRBJ1-2, with TRBD1 as a possible D gene (6 bases). CDR1 is SGHRS and CDR2 is YFSETQ in the germline V gene. CDR3 size: 14 residues. Trimming left V 4 bases short and J 8 bases short, with 18 bases between. The CDR3 is CASSPPAGEGGYTF. CDR3 nucleotides: TGCGCCAGCAGCCCACCCGCAGGGGAGGGAGGCTACACCTTC.

This chain joins TRBV12-3 or TRBV12-4 and TRBJ1-2; the D is unclear. The CDR3 spans 12 residues. The V end was cut by 7 bases, the J end by 5 bases, with 11 bases between. CDR3 loop: CASTVQQYGYTF. CDR3 coding DNA: TGTGCCAGCACCGTACAGCAGTATGGCTACACCTTC.

This chain connects TRBV5-1 to TRBJ1-4; TRBD1 aligns across 8 bases. After removal of 1 base from V and 2 bases from J, the junction contained 13 bases not matched to a gene. CDR3 length equals 19 residues. Germline V gene sequence: CDR1 SGHRS, CDR2 YFSETQ. CDR3 residues: CASSLRGSGGMVTNEKLFF. CDR3 bases: TGCGCCAGCAGCTTGCGTGGCTCAGGGGGCATGGTTACTAATGAAAAACTGTTTTTT.

The chain carries TRBV5-6 and TRBJ2-5; weak D call: TRBD1 (5 bases). V lost 0 bases and J 7 bases, leaving 13 bases between the germline ends. The CDR3 totals 14 residues. Germline lookup yields CDR1 SGHDT and CDR2 YYEEEE. The CDR3 here is CASSLGVGAATQYF. The CDR3 nucleotides read TGTGCCAGCAGCTTGGGGGTTGGGGCGGCGACCCAGTACTTC.

V gene TRBV7-6 combines with J gene TRBJ2-3; D gene uncertain. Trimming took 0 bases from V and 4 from J, leaving 5 bases between them. CDR1 is SGHVS and CDR2 is FNYEAQ in the germline V gene. There are 13 residues in the CDR3. CDR3 loop: CASSLAPADTQYF. The CDR3 bases are TGTGCCAGCAGCTTAGCGCCGGCAGATACGCAGTATTTT.

This rearrangement joins TRBV3-1 (or the pseudogene TRBV3-2) to TRBJ1-6; 8 bases fit TRBD1. The ends lost 2 bases at V and 0 bases at J; junction bases unmatched: 6. The CDR3 totals 18 residues. The V gene's germline CDR1 is LGHDT and CDR2 YNNKEL (reference sequence). CDR3 residues: CASSQTRTGSSYNSPLHF. Written as DNA, the CDR3 is TGTGCCAGCAGCCAAACCAGGACAGGGAGCTCCTATAATTCACCCCTCCACTTT.

The V call is TRBV28, the J call TRBJ1-5; TRBD1 matches 9 bases. The CDR3 extends over 15 amino acids. CDR1 MDHEN and CDR2 SYDVKM come from the germline V gene. With 5 bases clipped from V and 4 bases from J, the junction kept 6 bases outside the gene matches. The CDR3 region has the DNA TGTGCCAGCAGTCGGGGGGACAGGGAAAATCAGCCCCAGCATTTT. Protein sequence: CASSRGDRENQPQHF.

The J gene is TRBJ1-4, the V gene TRBV18; possible D gene TRBD1, 6 bases. Germline V gene data show CDR1 as KGHSH and CDR2 as LQKENI. Trimming took off 4 bases at V and 8 bases at J, with 17 bases between the two ends. This CDR3 is 15 amino acids long. The CDR3: CASSRKTGQREKLFF. CDR3 DNA sequence: TGTGCCAGCTCACGGAAAACCGGACAGCGGGAAAAACTGTTTTTT.

V gene TRBV5-1 combines with J gene TRBJ2-7; 10 bases line up with TRBD2. The CDR3 has 15 residues. Germline trimming cut 2 bases from V and 4 bases from J; bases unmatched to any gene: 6. Germline V CDR1 and CDR2: SGHRS, YFSETQ. The CDR3 nucleotides are TGCGCCAGCAGCTTCCTAGCGGGAGTGTTTTACGAGCAGTACTTC. It specifies CASSFLAGVFYEQYF.

The V gene is TRBV11-2, the J gene TRBJ2-1, with a possible D match to TRBD2 (6 bases). V lost 4 bases to trimming and J lost 4 bases, with 20 bases between them. The CDR3 covers 17 residues. Germline-derived CDR1 and CDR2 are SGHAT and FQNNGV. CDR3 sequence: CASSSREAGPIYNEQFF. CDR3 nucleotide sequence: TGTGCCAGCAGCTCCAGGGAAGCGGGTCCCATTTACAATGAGCAGTTCTTC.

This chain joins TRBV3-1 (or the pseudogene TRBV3-2) and TRBJ2-7, with D possibly being TRBD1 (5 bases). The CDR3 runs to 13 residues. Germline lookup yields CDR1 LGHDT and CDR2 YNNKEL (reference sequence). V was cut by 4 bases and J by 0 bases, with 7 bases left in between. The CDR3 reads CASSRTYSYEQYF. The DNA of the CDR3 is TGTGCCAGCAGCCGGACATACTCCTACGAGCAGTACTTC.

The chain uses TRBV28 and TRBJ2-1; 7 bases map to TRBD2. CDR3 length equals 17 residues. Germline CDR1 MDHEN, CDR2 SYDVKM. With V trimmed by 5 bases and J by 9 bases, 19 bases remained unmatched. As DNA, the CDR3 is TGTGCCAGCAGTCCCCCATCGGCGGGTCGGGGAGGGGTTGAGCAGTTCTTC. This sequence encodes CASSPPSAGRGGVEQFF.

The chain is built from TRBV24-1 and TRBJ2-1, with TRBD1 identical over 7 bases. The CDR3 contains 13 residues. The germline V gene encodes CDR1 KGHDR and CDR2 SFDVKD. Trimming cost V 5 bases and J 10 bases; bases outside gene matches: 7. The CDR3 nucleotides read TGTGCCACCAGTGGAAGGGGGCGAGGCGAGCAGTTCTTC. Its protein is CATSGRGRGEQFF.

The table lists this clone with a count of one. V is TRBV5-1 and J is TRBJ1-3; perhaps TRBD1 as D (5 bases). CDR3 size: 14 residues. Germline assignment: CDR1 SGHRS and CDR2 YFSETQ. Between the trimmed V and J ends, which lost 0 bases and 5 bases, there was a span of 9 bases. The CDR3 DNA is TGCGCCAGCAGCTTGGATACAGGCCGAAACACCATATATTTT. It specifies CASSLDTGRNTIYF. The full variable domain, its missing parts supplied by reference TRBV5-1 and TRBJ1-3, is KAGVTQTPRYLIKTRGQQVTLSCSPISGHRSVSWYQQTPGQGLQFLFEYFSETQRNKGNFPGRFSGRQFSNSRSEMNVSTLELGDSALYLCASSLDTGRNTIYFGEGSWLTVV.

This chain uses TRBV5-4 with TRBJ2-1; 9 bases align to TRBD1. V dropped 3 bases and J dropped 7; count of bases not matched to a gene: 2. This CDR3 spans 13 amino acids. Germline lookup yields CDR1 SGHNT and CDR2 YYREEE (reference sequence). This CDR3 is CASSYRGQNEQFF. CDR3 nucleotide sequence: TGTGCCAGCAGCTACAGGGGGCAGAATGAGCAGTTCTTC.

For the CDR3, the DNA is TGTGCCTGGAGGGAGCGGGAGGCCTACGAGCAGTACTTC. This codes for CAWREREAYEQYF. The J gene is TRBJ2-7, the V gene TRBV30; 9 positions agree with TRBD2. The V and J ends lost 3 bases and 2 bases, in that order; junction bases with no gene match: 2. Germline CDR1 GTSNPN, CDR2 SVGIG (reference sequence). The CDR3 consists of 13 residues.

The chain has TRBV13 and TRBJ2-1; D is unresolved. The CDR3 is 12 amino acids. The V end was cut by 4 bases, the J end by 12 bases, with 13 bases between. Germline CDR1 and CDR2: PRHDT and FYEKMQ (reference sequence). The CDR3 spells CASSSPTRRQFF. The CDR3 DNA is TGTGCCAGCAGCTCCCCAACGAGGAGGCAGTTCTTC. Full variable domain (rest looked up from reference TRBV13 and TRBJ2-1): AAGVIQSPRHLIKEKRETATLKCYPIPRHDTVYWYQQGPGQDPQFLISFYEKMQSDKGSIPDRFSAQQFSDYHSELNMSSLELGDSALYFCASSSPTRRQFFGPGTRLTVL.

The rearrangement uses TRBV24-1 and TRBJ1-4; possible D gene TRBD1, 6 bases. The CDR3 is 14 amino acids. Germline values: CDR1 KGHDR, CDR2 SFDVKD. Trimming took 12 bases from V and 5 from J, leaving 18 bases between them. In DNA form, the CDR3 reads TGTGCCCTTGAGGTGGGGGCCGTGAATGAAAAACTGTTTTTT. This codes for CALEVGAVNEKLFF.

The chain links TRBV9 to TRBJ1-5, with D hard to call. Germline loops: CDR1 SGDLS, CDR2 YYNGEE. The ends were cut back, 5 bases at V and 0 bases at J, with 6 bases in the middle. The CDR3 runs to 13 residues. CDR3 residues: CASSVNSNQPQHF. The CDR3 nucleotides read TGTGCCAGCAGTGTCAATAGCAATCAGCCCCAGCATTTT.

The chain joins TRBV5-6 to TRBJ1-2, with 7 bases that match TRBD1. After removal of 4 bases from V and 2 bases from J, the junction contained 5 bases not matched to a gene. Germline V gene lookup returns CDR1 SGHDT and CDR2 YYEEEE. This CDR3 is 14 amino acids long. Here the CDR3 DNA reads TGTGCCAGCAGCCCTACGGGACAGAACTATGGCTACACCTTC. Amino acids: CASSPTGQNYGYTF.

The gene calls are TRBV6-1 and TRBJ2-3, with 7 nucleotides matching TRBD2. From germline, CDR1 is MNHNS and CDR2 SASEGT. The length of the CDR3 is 18 residues. V dropped 4 bases and J dropped 6; count of bases not matched to a gene: 19. In DNA form, the CDR3 reads TGTGCCAGCAGTGTACTGACTAGCCGGAGAAACGGGCGGGATACGCAGTATTTT. Amino acid sequence: CASSVLTSRRNGRDTQYF.

The chain combines TRBV19 with TRBJ1-5; the match to TRBD1 covers 8 bases. The length of the CDR3 is 14 residues. CDR1 and CDR2 (germline): LNHDA, SQIVND (reference sequence). Losses at the gene ends were 5 bases for V and 5 bases for J; bases not matched to a gene: 5. The CDR3 loop is CASSLMTGDQPQHF. CDR3 DNA sequence: TGTGCCAGTAGTCTGATGACAGGGGATCAGCCCCAGCATTTT.